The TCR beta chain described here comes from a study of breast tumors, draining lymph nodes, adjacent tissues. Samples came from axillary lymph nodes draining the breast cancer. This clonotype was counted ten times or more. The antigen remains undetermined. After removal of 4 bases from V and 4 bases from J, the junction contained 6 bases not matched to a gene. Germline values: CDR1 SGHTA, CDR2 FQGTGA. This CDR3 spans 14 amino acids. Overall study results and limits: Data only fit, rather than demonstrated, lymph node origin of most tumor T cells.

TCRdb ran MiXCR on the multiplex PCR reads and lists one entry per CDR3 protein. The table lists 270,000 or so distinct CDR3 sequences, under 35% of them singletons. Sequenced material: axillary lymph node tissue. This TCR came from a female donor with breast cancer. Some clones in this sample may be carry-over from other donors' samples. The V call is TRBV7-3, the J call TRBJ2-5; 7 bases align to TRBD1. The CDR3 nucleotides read TGTGCCAGCAGCTGGGGCCCAGGGGGAGAGACCCAGTACTTC. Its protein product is CASSWGPGGETQYF.